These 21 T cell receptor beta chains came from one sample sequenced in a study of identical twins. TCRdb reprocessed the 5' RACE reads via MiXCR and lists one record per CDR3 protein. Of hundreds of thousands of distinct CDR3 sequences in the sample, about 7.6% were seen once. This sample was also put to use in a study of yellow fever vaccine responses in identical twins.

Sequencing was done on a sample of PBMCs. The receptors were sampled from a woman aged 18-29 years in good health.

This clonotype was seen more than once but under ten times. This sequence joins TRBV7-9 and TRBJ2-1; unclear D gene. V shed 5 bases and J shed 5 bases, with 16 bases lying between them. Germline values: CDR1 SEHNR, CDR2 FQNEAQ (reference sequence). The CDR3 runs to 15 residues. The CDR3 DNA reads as TGTGCCAGCAGCCCCCCCGTTTCGGTGAACAATGAGCAGTTCTTC. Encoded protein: CASSPPVSVNNEQFF.

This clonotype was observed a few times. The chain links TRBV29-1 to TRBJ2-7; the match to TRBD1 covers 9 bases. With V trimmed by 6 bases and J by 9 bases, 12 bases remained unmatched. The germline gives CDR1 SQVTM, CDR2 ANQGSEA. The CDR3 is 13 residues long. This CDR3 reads CSVPGQGDSGQYF. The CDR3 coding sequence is TGCAGCGTCCCGGGACAGGGCGACTCGGGGCAGTACTTC.

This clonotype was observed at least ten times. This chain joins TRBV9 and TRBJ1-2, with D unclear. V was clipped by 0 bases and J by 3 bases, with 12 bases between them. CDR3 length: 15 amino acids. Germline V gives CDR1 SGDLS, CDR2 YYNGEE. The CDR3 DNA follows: TGTGCCAGCAGCGTAGGTCACCCGAGGGACTATGGCTACACCTTC. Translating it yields CASSVGHPRDYGYTF.

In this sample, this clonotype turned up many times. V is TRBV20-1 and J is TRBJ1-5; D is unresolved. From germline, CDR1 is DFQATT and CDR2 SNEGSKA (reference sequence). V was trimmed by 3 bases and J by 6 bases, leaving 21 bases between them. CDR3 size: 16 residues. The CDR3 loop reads CSASAAAPNNFQPQHF. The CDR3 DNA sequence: TGCAGTGCTAGCGCTGCGGCCCCCAACAATTTTCAGCCCCAGCATTTT.

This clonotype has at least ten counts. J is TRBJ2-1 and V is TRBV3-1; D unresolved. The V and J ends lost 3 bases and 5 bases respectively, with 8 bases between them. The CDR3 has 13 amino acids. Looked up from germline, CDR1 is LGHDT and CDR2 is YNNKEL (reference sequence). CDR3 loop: CASSQANDNEQFF. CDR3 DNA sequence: TGTGCCAGCAGCCAGGCTAATGACAATGAGCAGTTCTTC.

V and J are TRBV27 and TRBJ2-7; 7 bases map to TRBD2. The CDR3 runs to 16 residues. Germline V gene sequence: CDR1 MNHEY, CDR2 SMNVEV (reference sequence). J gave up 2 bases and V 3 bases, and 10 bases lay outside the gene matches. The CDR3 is CASSFLAGAKTYEQYF. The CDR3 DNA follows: TGTGCCAGCAGTTTTTTGGCGGGAGCTAAAACCTACGAGCAGTACTTC.

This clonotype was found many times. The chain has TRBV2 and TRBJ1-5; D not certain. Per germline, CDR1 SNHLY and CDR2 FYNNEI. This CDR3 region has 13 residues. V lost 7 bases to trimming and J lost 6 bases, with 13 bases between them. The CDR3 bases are TGTGCCAGCACCCCGGACCTTGGTCAGCCCCAGCATTTT. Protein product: CASTPDLGQPQHF.

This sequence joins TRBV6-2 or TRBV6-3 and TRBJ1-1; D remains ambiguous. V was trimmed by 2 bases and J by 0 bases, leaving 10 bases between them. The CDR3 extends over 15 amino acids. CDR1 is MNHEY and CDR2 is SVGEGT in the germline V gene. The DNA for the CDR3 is TGTGCCAGCAGTTACGAGGAATGGATGAACACTGAAGCTTTCTTT. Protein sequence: CASSYEEWMNTEAFF.

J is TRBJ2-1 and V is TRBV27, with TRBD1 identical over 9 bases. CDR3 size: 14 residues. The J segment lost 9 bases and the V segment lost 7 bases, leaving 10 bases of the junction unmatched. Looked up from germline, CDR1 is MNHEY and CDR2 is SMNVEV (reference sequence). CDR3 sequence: CASILGQGSGEQFF. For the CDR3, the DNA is TGTGCCAGCATCCTAGGACAGGGGTCGGGTGAGCAGTTCTTC.

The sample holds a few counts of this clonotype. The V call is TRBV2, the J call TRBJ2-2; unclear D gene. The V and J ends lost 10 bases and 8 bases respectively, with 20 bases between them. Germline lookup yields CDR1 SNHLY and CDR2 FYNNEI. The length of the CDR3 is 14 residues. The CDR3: CATRGLLDRGELFF. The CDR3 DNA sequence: TGTGCCACCCGAGGTTTGCTTGACCGGGGGGAGCTGTTTTTT.

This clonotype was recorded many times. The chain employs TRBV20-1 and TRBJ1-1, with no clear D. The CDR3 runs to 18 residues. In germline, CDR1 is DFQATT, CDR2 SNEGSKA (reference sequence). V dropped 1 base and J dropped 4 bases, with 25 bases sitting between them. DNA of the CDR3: TGCAGTGCTAGAGCCCCCGGAGGGTCCCCTGATCGGTTCACTGAAGCTTTCTTT. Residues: CSARAPGGSPDRFTEAFF.

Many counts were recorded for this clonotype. The CDR3 DNA reads TGCGCCAGCAGGGCCCAACGCCACTACTACAATGAGCAGTTCTTC. Its protein is CASRAQRHYYNEQFF. The chain couples TRBV10-1 to TRBJ2-1; the D is unclear. The V gene's germline CDR1 is WNHNN and CDR2 SYGVQD (reference sequence). CDR3 length: 15 amino acids. V was pared by 6 bases and J by 3 bases, with 15 bases between.

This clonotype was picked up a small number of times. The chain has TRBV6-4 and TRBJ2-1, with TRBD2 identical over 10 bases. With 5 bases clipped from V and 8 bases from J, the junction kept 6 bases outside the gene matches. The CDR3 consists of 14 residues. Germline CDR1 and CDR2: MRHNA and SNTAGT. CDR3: CASSLSGGAHEQFF. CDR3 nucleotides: TGTGCCAGCAGTTTAAGCGGGGGGGCCCATGAGCAGTTCTTC.

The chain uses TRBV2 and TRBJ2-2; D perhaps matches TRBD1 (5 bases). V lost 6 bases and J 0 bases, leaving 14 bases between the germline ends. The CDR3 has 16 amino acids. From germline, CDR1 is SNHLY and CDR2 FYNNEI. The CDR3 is CASRLTVTTNTGELFF. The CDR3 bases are TGTGCCAGCAGGCTGACAGTCACTACGAACACCGGGGAGCTGTTTTTT.

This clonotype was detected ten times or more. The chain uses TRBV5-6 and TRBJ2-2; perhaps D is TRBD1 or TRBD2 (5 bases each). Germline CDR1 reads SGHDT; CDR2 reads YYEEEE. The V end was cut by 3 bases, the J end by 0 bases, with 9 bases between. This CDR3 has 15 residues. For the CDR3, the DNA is TGTGCCAGCAGCTCCGGGACCTCGAACACCGGGGAGCTGTTTTTT. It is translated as CASSSGTSNTGELFF.

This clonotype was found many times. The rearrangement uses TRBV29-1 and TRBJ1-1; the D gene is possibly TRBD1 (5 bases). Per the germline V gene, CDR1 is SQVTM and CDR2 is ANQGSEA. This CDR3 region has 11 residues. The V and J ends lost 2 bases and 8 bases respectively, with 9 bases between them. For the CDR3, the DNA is TGCAGCGTTGAAAGGGGTGGGGAAGCTTTCTTT. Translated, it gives CSVERGGEAFF.

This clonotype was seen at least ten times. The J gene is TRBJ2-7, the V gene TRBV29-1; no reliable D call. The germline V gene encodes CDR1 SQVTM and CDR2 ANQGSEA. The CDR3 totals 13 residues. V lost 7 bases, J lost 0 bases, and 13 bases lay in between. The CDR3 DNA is TGCAGCGCCGAAGCCCAGGACTCCTACGAGCAGTACTTC. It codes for CSAEAQDSYEQYF.

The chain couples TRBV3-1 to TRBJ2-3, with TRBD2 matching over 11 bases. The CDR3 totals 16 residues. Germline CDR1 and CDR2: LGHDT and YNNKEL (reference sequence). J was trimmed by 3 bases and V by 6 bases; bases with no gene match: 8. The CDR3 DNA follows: TGTGCCAGCAGACCAACTAGCGGGGGATCTACAGATACGCAGTATTTT. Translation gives CASRPTSGGSTDTQYF.

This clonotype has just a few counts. CDR3 region: CASSEAGRNQPQHF. The CDR3 region has the DNA TGCGCCAGCAGTGAAGCGGGAAGGAATCAGCCCCAGCATTTT. The chain uses TRBV10-2 and TRBJ1-5; D not resolved. With 3 bases removed from V and 4 bases from J, the gap between germline ends came to 10 bases. CDR1 WSHSY and CDR2 SAAADI come from the germline V gene. The CDR3 is made up of 14 amino acids.

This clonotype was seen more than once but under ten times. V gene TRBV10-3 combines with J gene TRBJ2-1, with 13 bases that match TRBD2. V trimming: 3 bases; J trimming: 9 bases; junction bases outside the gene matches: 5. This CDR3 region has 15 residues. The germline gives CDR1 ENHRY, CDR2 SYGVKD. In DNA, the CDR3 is TGTGCCATCAGTGACCCGGGACTAGCGGGAAGTGAGCAGTTCTTC. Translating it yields CAISDPGLAGSEQFF.

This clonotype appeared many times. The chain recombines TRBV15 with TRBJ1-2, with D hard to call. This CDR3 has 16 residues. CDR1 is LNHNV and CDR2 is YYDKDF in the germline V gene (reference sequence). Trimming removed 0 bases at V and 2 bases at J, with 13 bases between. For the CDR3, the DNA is TGTGCCACCAGCAGAGATTCCCCAGGAATCAACTATGGCTACACCTTC. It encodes CATSRDSPGINYGYTF.